Following are 8 T cell receptor beta chains from one sample sequenced in a study of T cell responses to AZD1222 COVID-19 vaccine. The method was immunoSEQ multiplex PCR; TCRdb's version includes in-frame clones alone and lacks a portion of them. The table has approximately 150,000 clones, around nine tenths seen once; the top ten hold 5%. Sequencing used peripheral blood, obtained on day 0 of AZD1222 vaccination. All receptors derive from an adult in good health.

This chain uses TRBV7-8 with TRBJ2-1, with D possibly matching TRBD2 (5 bases). Germline lookup yields CDR1 SGHVS and CDR2 FQNEAQ. This CDR3 spans 17 amino acids. Trimming took off 5 bases at V and 0 bases at J, with 17 bases between the two ends. As DNA, the CDR3 is TGTGCCAGCAGCCCACCGGCTAGCCCTAGCTCCTACAATGAGCAGTTCTTC. It codes for CASSPPASPSSYNEQFF. Together with reference TRBV7-8 and TRBJ2-1, the CDR3 gives the full variable domain: GAGVSQSPRYKVAKRGQDVALRCDPISGHVSLFWYQQALGQGPEFLTYFQNEAQLDKSGLPSDRFFAERPEGSVSTLKIQRTQQEDSAVYLCASSPPASPSSYNEQFFGPGTRLTVL.

The chain employs TRBV16 and TRBJ2-7, with 7 bases matching TRBD2. The CDR3 covers 16 residues. Germline V gene sequence: CDR1 KGHSY, CDR2 FQNENV. V shed 6 bases, J shed 3 bases, and the junction held 14 bases outside the gene matches. Written as DNA, the CDR3 is TGTGCCAGCAGTCAGACTGTAGCGGGTGATTACTACGAGCAGTACTTC. This codes for CASSQTVAGDYYEQYF.

This clone was counted once. V usage is TRBV7-2 and J usage is TRBJ2-3; no firm D call. This CDR3 contains 13 residues. The V and J ends lost 5 bases and 2 bases respectively, with 8 bases between them. Germline-derived CDR1 and CDR2 are SGHTA and FQGNSA. The CDR3 loop reads CASSPRTTDTQYF. The CDR3 coding sequence is TGTGCCAGCAGCCCCCGAACCACAGATACGCAGTATTTT.

This clone has just one count. The V call is TRBV27, the J call TRBJ2-7, with D perhaps TRBD2 (7 bases). This CDR3 contains 14 residues. The germline gives CDR1 MNHEY, CDR2 SMNVEV (reference sequence). Trimming cost V 3 bases and J 3 bases, with 12 bases left between them. CDR3 in amino acids: CASSLAGANYEQYF. CDR3 nucleotide sequence: TGTGCCAGCAGTTTGGCGGGGGCGAACTACGAGCAGTACTTC.

J is TRBJ2-7 and V is TRBV7-2, with unresolved D. Germline lookup yields CDR1 SGHTA and CDR2 FQGNSA. V was pared by 1 base and J by 4 bases, with 8 bases between. The CDR3 length is 13 residues. The CDR3 coding sequence is TGTGCCAGCAGCTTAGAATGGTGGTACGAGCAGTACTTC. This sequence encodes CASSLEWWYEQYF.

The chain uses TRBV5-1 and TRBJ1-6; 7 bases agree with TRBD1. This CDR3 region has 16 residues. CDR1 and CDR2 (germline): SGHRS, YFSETQ. With 1 base clipped from V and 7 bases from J, the junction kept 8 bases outside the gene matches. The CDR3 bases are TGCGCCAGCAGCTTGACCGGGACAGAATTAAATTCACCCCTCCACTTT. Translation: CASSLTGTELNSPLHF.

The chain combines TRBV6-5 with TRBJ2-7; 8 nucleotides align to TRBD1. CDR3 length: 14 residues. The trim removed 5 bases at V and 6 bases at J, leaving 9 bases unmatched. CDR1 and CDR2 (germline): MNHEY, SVGAGI. CDR3: CASSTGQGTGEQYF. In nucleotides, the CDR3 is TGTGCCAGCAGTACCGGACAGGGAACTGGCGAGCAGTACTTC.

The rearrangement uses TRBV18 and TRBJ2-2; 9 bases match TRBD1. V was clipped by 5 bases and J by 4 bases; unmatched bases: 5. The length of the CDR3 is 15 residues. Germline assignment: CDR1 KGHSH and CDR2 LQKENI. The CDR3 nucleotides read TGTGCCAGCTCAGAAGGGACAGGGACCACCGGGGAGCTGTTTTTT. Its protein is CASSEGTGTTGELFF.